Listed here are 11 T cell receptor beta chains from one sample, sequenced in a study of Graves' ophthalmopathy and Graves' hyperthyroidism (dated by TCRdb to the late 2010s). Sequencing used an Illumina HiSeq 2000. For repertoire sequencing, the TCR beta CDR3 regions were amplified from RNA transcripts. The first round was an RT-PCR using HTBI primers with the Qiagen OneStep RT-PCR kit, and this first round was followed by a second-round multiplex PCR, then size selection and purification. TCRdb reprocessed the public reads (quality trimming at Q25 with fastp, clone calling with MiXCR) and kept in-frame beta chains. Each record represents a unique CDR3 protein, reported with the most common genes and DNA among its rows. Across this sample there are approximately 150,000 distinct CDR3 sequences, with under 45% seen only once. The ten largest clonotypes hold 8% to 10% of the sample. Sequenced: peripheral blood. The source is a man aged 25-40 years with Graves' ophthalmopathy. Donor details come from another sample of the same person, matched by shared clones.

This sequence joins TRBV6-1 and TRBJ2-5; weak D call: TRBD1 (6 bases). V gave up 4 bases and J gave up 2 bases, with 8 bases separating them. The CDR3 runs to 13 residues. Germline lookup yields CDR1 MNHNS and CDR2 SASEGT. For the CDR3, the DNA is TGTGCCAGCAGTGGGACAGTACAAGAGACCCAGTACTTC. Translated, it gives CASSGTVQETQYF.

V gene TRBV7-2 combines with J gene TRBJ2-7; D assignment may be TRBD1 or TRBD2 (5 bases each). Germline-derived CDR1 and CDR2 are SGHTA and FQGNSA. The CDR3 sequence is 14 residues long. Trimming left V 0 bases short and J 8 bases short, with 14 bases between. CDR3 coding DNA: TGTGCCAGCAGCTTAGCGCTTGGCGAGGGGCAGCAGTACTTC. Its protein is CASSLALGEGQQYF.

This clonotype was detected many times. The CDR3 loop is CASNWAGQSYEQYF. CDR3 DNA sequence: TGTGCCAGCAACTGGGCAGGACAGTCCTACGAGCAGTACTTC. V and J are TRBV6-2 or TRBV6-3 and TRBJ2-7; TRBD1 is a possible D gene (6 bases). Between the trimmed V and J ends, which lost 7 bases and 1 base, there was a span of 14 bases. The CDR3 covers 14 residues. Per germline, CDR1 MNHEY and CDR2 SVGEGT.

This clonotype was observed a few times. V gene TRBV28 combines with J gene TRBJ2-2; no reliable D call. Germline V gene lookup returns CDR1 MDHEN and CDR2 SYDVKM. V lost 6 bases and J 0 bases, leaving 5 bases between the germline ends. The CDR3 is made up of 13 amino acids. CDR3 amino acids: CASSTANTGELFF. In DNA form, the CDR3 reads TGTGCCAGCAGCACAGCGAACACCGGGGAGCTGTTTTTT.

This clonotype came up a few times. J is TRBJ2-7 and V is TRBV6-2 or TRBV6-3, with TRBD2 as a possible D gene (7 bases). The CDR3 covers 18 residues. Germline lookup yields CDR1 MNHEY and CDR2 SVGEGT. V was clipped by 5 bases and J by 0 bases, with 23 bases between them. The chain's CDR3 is CASSQLGGGGRSSYEQYF. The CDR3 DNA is TGTGCCAGCAGTCAACTCGGGGGCGGGGGCCGCAGCTCCTACGAGCAGTACTTC.

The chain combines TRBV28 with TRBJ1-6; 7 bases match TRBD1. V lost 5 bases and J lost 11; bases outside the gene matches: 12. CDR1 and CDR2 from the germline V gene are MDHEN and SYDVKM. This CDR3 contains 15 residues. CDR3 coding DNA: TGTGCCAGCAGTCCCACCGGGACAGACAGAACACCCCTCCACTTT. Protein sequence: CASSPTGTDRTPLHF.

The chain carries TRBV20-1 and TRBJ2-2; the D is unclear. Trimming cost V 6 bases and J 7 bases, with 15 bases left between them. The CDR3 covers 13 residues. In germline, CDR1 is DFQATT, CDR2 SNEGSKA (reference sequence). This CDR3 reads CSARQANGGELFF. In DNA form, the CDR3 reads TGCAGTGCAAGGCAAGCGAATGGCGGGGAGCTGTTTTTT.

The CDR3 nucleotides read TGTGCCAGCCGGACAGGGGGTTCGTCTTTGCGCGAGCAGTACTTC. It encodes CASRTGGSSLREQYF. This chain links TRBV6-1 with TRBJ2-7; TRBD1 matches at 10 bases. Trimming removed 8 bases from V and 6 bases from J; junction bases left unmatched: 13. The germline V gene encodes CDR1 MNHNS and CDR2 SASEGT. The CDR3 has 15 residues.

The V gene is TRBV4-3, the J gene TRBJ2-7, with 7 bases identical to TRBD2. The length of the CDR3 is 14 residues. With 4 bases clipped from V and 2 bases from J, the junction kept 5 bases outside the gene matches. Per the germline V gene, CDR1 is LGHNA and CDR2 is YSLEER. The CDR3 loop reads CASSPGLDAYEQYF. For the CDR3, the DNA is TGCGCCAGCAGCCCCGGACTAGACGCCTACGAGCAGTACTTC.

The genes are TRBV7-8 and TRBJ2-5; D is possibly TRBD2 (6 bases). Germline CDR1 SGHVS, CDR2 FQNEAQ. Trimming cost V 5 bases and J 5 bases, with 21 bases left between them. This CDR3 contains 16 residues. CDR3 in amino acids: CASSPNRAGGVETQYF. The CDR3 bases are TGTGCCAGCAGCCCAAACCGAGCCGGAGGGGTGGAGACCCAGTACTTC.

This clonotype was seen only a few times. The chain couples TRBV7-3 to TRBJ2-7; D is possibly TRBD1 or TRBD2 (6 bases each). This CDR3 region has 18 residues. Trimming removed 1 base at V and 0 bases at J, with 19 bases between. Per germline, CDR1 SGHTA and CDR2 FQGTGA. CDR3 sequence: CASSLRNPLADSSYEQYF. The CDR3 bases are TGTGCCAGCAGCTTAAGGAACCCCTTAGCGGACAGCTCCTACGAGCAGTACTTC.